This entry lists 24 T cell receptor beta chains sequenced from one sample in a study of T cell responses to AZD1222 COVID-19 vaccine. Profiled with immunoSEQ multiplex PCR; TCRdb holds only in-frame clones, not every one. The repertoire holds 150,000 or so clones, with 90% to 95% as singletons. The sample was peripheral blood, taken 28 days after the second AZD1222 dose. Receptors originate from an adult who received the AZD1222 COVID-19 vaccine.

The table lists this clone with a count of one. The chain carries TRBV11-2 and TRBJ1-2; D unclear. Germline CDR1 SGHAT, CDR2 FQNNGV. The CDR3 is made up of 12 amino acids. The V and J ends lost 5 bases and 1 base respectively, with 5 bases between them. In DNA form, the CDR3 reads TGTGCCAGCAGCCGCGATAACTATGGCTACACCTTC. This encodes CASSRDNYGYTF.

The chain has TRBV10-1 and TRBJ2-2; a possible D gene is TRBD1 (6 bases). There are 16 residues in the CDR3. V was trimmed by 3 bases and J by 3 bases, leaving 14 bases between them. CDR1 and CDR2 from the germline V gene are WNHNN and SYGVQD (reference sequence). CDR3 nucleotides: TGCGCCAGCAGTGACTACGGGACACTTTACACCGGGGAGCTGTTTTTT. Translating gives CASSDYGTLYTGELFF.

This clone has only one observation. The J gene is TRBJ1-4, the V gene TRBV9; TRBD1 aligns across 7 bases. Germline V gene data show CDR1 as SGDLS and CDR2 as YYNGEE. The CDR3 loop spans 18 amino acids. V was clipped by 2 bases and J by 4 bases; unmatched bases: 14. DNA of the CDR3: TGTGCCAGCAGCGTCTCCCCAGAACCGGGACAGATTAATGAAAAACTGTTTTTT. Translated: CASSVSPEPGQINEKLFF. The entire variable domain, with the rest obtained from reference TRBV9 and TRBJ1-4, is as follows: DSGVTQTPKHLITATGQRVTLRCSPRSGDLSVYWYQQSLDQGLQFLIQYYNGEERAKGNILERFSAQQFPDLHSELNLSSLELGDSALYFCASSVSPEPGQINEKLFFGSGTQLSVL.

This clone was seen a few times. The CDR3 spells CASMKLAGSTDTQYF. The CDR3 DNA reads TGTGCCAGCATGAAACTAGCGGGTTCCACAGATACGCAGTATTTT. This chain uses TRBV6-4 with TRBJ2-3, with 9 bases lining up with TRBD2. Trimming at V came to 7 bases and at J to 2 bases, leaving 7 bases not matched to a gene. The germline CDR1 and CDR2 sequences are MRHNA and SNTAGT. This CDR3 comprises 15 residues.

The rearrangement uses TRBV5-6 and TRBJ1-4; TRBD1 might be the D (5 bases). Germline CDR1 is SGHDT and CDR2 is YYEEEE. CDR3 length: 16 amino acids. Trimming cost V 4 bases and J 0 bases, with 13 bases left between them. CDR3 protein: CASSQETGATNEKLFF. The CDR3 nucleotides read TGTGCCAGCAGCCAAGAAACAGGTGCAACTAATGAAAAACTGTTTTTT.

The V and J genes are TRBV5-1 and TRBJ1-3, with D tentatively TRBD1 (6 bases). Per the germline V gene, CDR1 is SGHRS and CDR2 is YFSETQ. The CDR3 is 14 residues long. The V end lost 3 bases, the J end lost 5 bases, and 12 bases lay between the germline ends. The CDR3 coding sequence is TGCGCCAGCAGCTCGGCGGGGGCGAGAAACACCATATATTTT. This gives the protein CASSSAGARNTIYF.

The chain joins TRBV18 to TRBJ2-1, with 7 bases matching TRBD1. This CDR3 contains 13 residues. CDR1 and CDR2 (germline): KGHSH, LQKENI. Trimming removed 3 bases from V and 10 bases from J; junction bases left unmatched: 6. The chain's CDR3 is CASSPRDSGEQFF. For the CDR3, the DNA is TGTGCCAGCTCACCTAGGGACAGTGGGGAGCAGTTCTTC.

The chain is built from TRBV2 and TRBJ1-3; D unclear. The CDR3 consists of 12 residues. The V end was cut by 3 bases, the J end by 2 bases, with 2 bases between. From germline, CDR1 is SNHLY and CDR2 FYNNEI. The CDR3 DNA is TGTGCCAGCAGTGAGGCTGGAAACACCATATATTTT. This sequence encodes CASSEAGNTIYF.

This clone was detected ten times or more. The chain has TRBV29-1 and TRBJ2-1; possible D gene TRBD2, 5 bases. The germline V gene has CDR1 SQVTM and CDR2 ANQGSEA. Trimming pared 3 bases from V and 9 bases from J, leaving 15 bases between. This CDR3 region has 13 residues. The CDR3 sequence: CSVEGSADLEQFF. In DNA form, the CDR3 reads TGCAGCGTTGAGGGCTCAGCGGACCTTGAGCAGTTCTTC.

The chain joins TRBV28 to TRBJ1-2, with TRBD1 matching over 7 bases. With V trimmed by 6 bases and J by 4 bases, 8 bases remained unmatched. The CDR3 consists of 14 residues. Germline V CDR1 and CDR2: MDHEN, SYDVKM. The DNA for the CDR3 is TGTGCCAGCAGCCTCCACCGGGACAGCTATGGCTACACCTTC. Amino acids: CASSLHRDSYGYTF.

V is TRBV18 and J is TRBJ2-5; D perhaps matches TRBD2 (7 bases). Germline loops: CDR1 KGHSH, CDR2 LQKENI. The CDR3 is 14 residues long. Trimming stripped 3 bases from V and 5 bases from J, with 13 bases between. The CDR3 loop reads CASSPRGGEETQYF. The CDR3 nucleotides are TGTGCCAGCTCACCGAGGGGGGGCGAGGAGACCCAGTACTTC.

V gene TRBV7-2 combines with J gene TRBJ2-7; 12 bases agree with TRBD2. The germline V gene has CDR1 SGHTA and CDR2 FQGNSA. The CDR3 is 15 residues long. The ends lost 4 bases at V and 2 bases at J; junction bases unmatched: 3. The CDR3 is CASSYLAGGPYEQYF. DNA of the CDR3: TGTGCCAGCAGCTACCTAGCGGGAGGGCCCTACGAGCAGTACTTC.

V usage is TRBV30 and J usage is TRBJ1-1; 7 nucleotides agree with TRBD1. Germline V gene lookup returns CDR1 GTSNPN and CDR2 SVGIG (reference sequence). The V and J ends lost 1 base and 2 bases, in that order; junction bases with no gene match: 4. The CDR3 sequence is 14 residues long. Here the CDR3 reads CAWSEGAVNTEAFF. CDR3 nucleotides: TGTGCCTGGAGTGAGGGGGCTGTAAACACTGAAGCTTTCTTT. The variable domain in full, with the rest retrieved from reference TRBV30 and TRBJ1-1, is SQTIHQWPATLVQPVGSPLSLECTVEGTSNPNLYWYRQAAGRGLQLLFYSVGIGQISSEVPQNLSASRPQDRQFILSSKKLLLSDSGFYLCAWSEGAVNTEAFFGQGTRLTVV.

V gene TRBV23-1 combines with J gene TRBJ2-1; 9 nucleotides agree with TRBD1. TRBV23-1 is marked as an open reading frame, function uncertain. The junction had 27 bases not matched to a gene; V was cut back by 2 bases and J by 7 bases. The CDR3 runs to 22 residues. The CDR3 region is CASSQPFRDREGTGVRGNEQFF. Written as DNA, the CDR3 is TGCGCCAGCAGTCAACCTTTCCGGGACAGGGAAGGGACTGGCGTTCGTGGGAATGAGCAGTTCTTC.

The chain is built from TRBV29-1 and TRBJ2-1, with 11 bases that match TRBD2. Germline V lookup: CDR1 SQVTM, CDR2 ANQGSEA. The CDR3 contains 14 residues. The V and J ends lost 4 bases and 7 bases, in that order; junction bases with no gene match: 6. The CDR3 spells CSVVASGRRNEQFF. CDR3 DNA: TGCAGCGTTGTGGCTAGCGGGAGGAGAAATGAGCAGTTCTTC.

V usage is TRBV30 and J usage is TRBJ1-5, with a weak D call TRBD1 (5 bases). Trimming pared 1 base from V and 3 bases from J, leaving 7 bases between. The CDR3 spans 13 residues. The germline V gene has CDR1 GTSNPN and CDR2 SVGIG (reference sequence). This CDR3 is CAWSEQANQPQHF. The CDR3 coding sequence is TGTGCCTGGAGTGAACAGGCCAATCAGCCCCAGCATTTT.

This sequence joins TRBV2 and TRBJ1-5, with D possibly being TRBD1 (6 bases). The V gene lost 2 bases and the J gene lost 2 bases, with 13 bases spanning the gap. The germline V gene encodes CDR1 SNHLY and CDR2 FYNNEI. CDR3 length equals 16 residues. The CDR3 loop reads CASSERWTAGNQPQHF. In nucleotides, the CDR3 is TGTGCCAGCAGTGAAAGGTGGACAGCGGGCAATCAGCCCCAGCATTTT.

The DNA of the CDR3 is TGTGCCACCAGCAGGGATTTGGGTTTGGAGACCCAGTACTTC. Translated: CATSRDLGLETQYF. The chain recombines TRBV15 with TRBJ2-5; unclear D gene. The CDR3 has 14 amino acids. Germline CDR1 is LNHNV and CDR2 is YYDKDF (reference sequence). Trimming took 3 bases from V and 5 from J, leaving 13 bases between them.

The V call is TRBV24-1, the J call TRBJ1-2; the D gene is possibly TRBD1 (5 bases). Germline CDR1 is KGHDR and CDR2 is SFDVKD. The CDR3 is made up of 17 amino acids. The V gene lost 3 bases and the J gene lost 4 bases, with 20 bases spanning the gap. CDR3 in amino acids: CATSDNTTPDRVYGYTF. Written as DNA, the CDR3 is TGTGCCACCAGTGATAATACCACGCCTGACAGAGTCTATGGCTACACCTTC.

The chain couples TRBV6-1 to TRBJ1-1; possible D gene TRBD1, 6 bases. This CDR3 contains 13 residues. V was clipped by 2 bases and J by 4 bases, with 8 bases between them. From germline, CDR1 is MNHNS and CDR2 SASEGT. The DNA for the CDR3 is TGTGCCAGCAGTGAAATAGGGGGCACTGAAGCTTTCTTT. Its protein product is CASSEIGGTEAFF.

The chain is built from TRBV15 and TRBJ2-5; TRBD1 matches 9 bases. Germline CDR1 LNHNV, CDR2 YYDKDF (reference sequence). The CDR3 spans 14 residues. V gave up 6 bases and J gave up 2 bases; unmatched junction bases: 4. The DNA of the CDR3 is TGTGCCACCAGTAAGGGGACAGGGCAAGAGACCCAGTACTTC. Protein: CATSKGTGQETQYF.

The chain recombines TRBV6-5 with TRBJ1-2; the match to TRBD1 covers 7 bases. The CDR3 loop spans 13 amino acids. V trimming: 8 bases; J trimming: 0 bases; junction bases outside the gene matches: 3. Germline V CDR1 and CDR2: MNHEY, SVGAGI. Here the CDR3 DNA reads TGTGCCAGCCGCCAGGGGGCTAACTATGGCTACACCTTC. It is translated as CASRQGANYGYTF.

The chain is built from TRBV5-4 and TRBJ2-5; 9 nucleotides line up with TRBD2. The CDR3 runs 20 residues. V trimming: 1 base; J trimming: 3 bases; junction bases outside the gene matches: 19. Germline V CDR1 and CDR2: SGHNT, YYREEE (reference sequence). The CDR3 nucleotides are TGTGCCAGCAGCTTGAAGGGGTCTAGCGGGATTAAAGGGGGCAAAGAGACCCAGTACTTC. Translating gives CASSLKGSSGIKGGKETQYF.

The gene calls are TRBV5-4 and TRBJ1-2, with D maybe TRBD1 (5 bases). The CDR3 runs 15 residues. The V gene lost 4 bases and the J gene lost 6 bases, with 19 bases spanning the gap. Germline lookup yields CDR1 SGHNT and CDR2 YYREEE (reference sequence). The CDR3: CASSVNRQGRHGYTF. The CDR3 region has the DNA TGTGCCAGCAGCGTCAACAGGCAGGGACGTCATGGCTACACCTTC. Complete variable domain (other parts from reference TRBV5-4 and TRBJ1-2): ETGVTQSPTHLIKTRGQQVTLRCSSQSGHNTVSWYQQALGQGPQFIFQYYREEENGRGNFPPRFSGLQFPNYSSELNVNALELDDSALYLCASSVNRQGRHGYTFGSGTRLTVV.